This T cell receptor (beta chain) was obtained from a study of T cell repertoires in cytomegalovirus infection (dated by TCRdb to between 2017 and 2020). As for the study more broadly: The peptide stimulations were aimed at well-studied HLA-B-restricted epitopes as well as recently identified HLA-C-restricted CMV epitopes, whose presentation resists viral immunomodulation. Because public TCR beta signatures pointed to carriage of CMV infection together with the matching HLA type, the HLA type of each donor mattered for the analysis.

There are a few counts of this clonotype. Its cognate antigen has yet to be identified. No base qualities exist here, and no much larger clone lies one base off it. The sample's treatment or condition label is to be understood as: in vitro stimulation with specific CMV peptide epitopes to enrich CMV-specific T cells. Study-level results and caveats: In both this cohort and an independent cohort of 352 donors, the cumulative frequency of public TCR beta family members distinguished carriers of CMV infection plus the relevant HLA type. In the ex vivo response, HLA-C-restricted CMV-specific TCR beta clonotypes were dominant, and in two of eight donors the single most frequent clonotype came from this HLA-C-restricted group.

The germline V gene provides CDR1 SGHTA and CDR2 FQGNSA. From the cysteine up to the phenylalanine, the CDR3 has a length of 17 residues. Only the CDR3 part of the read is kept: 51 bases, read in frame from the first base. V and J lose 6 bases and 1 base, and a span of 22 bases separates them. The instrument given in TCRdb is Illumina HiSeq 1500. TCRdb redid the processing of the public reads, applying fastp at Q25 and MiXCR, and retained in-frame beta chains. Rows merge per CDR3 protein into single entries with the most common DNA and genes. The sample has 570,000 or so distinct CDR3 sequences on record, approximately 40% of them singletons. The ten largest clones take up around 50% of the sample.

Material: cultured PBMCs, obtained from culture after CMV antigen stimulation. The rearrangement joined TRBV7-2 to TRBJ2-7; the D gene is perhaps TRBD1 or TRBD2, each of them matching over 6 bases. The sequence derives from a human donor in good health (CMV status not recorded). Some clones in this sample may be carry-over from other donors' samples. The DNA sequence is TGTGCCAGCAGTCGCTCCCCCTGGCGGGACAATTCCTACGAGCAGTACTTC. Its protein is CASSRSPWRDNSYEQYF.